These 15 T cell receptor beta chains share one sample of origin, sequenced in a study of T cells in women clearing cervical HPV infection. Data came from immunoSEQ multiplex PCR; TCRdb stores just in-frame clones and leaves some out. The record lists under 20,000 clones, of which the ten most abundant hold approximately 12%. Sequencing was performed on blood buffy coat. These receptors were collected from a woman between 18 and 70 years old with a cervical HPV16 infection that either progressed to CIN3+ or cleared (not recorded which).

To note about this clone: The read terminates 3 residues ahead of where the CDR3 ends, so the germline J gene completes it. The chain employs TRBV18 and TRBJ1-4; D uncertain. The CDR3 loop spans 14 amino acids. Germline V lookup: CDR1 KGHSH, CDR2 LQKENI. Trimming shortened V by 6 bases and J by 0 bases, and 8 bases separated the two germline ends. This CDR3 reads CASSPKATNEKLFF. The DNA read from the CDR3 is TGTGCCAGCTCCCCGAAGGCAACTAATGAAAAA.

With respect to this clone: The read terminates 3 residues ahead of where the CDR3 ends, so the germline J gene completes it. The V call is TRBV5-1, the J call TRBJ2-7; a possible D gene is TRBD2 (5 bases). Trimming cost V 4 bases and J 4 bases, with 15 bases left between them. Germline CDR1 and CDR2: SGHRS and YFSETQ. This CDR3 comprises 14 residues. CDR3: CASSPFSAAYEQYF. The covered CDR3 bases are TGCGCCAGCAGCCCTTTCTCAGCGGCGTACGAG.

Points on this clone: The CDR3 end falls 3 residues outside the read, so it is completed with the germline J gene. The rearrangement joins TRBV29-1 to TRBJ1-2; tentatively, D is TRBD1 (6 bases). CDR3 length equals 15 residues. The germline gives CDR1 SQVTM, CDR2 ANQGSEA. The CDR3 DNA, read in part, is TGCAGCGTATGGTCTGGCCAGGGGATATTGGTAGGC. It encodes CSVWSGQGILVG. The whole CDR3 sequence is CSVWSGQGILVGYTF.

With regard to this clone: The read terminates 3 residues before the CDR3 end, so the remaining end is supplied by the germline J gene. The chain recombines TRBV7-8 with TRBJ2-2; 10 nucleotides line up with TRBD2. The CDR3 runs 16 residues. J gave up 6 bases and V 5 bases, and 9 bases lay outside the gene matches. Germline V gives CDR1 SGHVS, CDR2 FQNEAQ. The CDR3 spells CASSMSGGAGAGELFF. The DNA read from the CDR3 is TGTGCCAGCAGCATGAGCGGGGGGGCCGGGGCCGGGGAG.

With regard to this clone: From the germline J gene comes the end of the CDR3, since the read stops 3 residues before it. The chain links TRBV7-8 to TRBJ1-5; perhaps TRBD1 as D (5 bases). From germline, CDR1 is SGHVS and CDR2 FQNEAQ. The V end lost 3 bases, the J end lost 9 bases, and 15 bases lay between the germline ends. There are 14 residues in the CDR3. The sequenced part of the CDR3 DNA is TGTGCCAGCAGCTTGGGGGGGTCAGGTCGGCCC. It specifies CASSLGGSGRP. The whole CDR3 sequence is CASSLGGSGRPQHF.

As to this clone: The CDR3 end falls 3 residues outside the read, so it is completed with the germline J gene. The V and J genes are TRBV6-2 or TRBV6-3 and TRBJ1-6; D remains unclear. In germline, CDR1 is MNHEY, CDR2 SVGEGT. CDR3 size: 13 residues. Trimming cost V 6 bases and J 7 bases, with 10 bases left between them. The sequenced CDR3 bases are TGTGCCAGCAGGGAGGGTAGGAATTCACCC. Translation gives CASREGRNSP. The CDR3 in full is CASREGRNSPLHF.

As for this clone: The sequence runs out 3 residues before the end of the CDR3; the remainder is reconstructed from the germline J gene. This chain connects TRBV7-8 to TRBJ2-2, with D possibly being TRBD1 (6 bases). The CDR3 has 14 amino acids. V dropped 6 bases and J dropped 7 bases, with 15 bases sitting between them. Germline V gives CDR1 SGHVS, CDR2 FQNEAQ. The CDR3 sequence: CASRTGVGVGELFF. The DNA read from the CDR3 is TGTGCCAGCAGGACAGGTGTTGGGGTCGGGGAG.

Notes on this clone: The sequenced fragment ends 3 residues before the CDR3 boundary, so the rest is inferred from the germline J gene. The chain is built from TRBV10-2 and TRBJ1-2; the match to TRBD1 covers 7 bases. The V gene's germline CDR1 is WSHSY and CDR2 SAAADI. This CDR3 comprises 15 residues. CDR3 bases read: TGCGCCAGCAGTCCAGGGAGGGGGCGAAGTGAAGGC. This codes for CASSPGRGRSEG. The whole CDR3 sequence reads CASSPGRGRSEGYTF.

Of note for this clone: The CDR3 end lies 3 residues beyond the end of the read and is filled in from the germline J gene. The V and J genes are TRBV5-1 and TRBJ2-7; 8 nucleotides line up with TRBD1. From germline, CDR1 is SGHRS and CDR2 YFSETQ. The ends lost 0 bases at V and 3 bases at J; junction bases unmatched: 5. The CDR3 has 15 amino acids. The CDR3 spells CASSLGAGGGYEQYF. CDR3 bases read: TGCGCCAGCAGCTTGGGGGCAGGGGGCGGCTACGAG.

In regard to this clone: The CDR3 goes on 3 residues after the read ends, and that part is filled in from the germline J gene. The V and J genes are TRBV5-4 and TRBJ2-1; 10 positions agree with TRBD1. This CDR3 comprises 15 residues. Losses at the gene ends were 4 bases for V and 3 bases for J; bases not matched to a gene: 4. CDR1 is SGHNT, CDR2 YYREEE, per germline (reference sequence). Here the CDR3 reads CASSRDRGYYNEQFF. CDR3 DNA (partial): TGTGCCAGCAGCCGGGACAGGGGTTACTACAATGAG.

About this clone: Sequencing ends 3 residues short of the CDR3 end; the germline J gene provides the rest. The gene calls are TRBV20-1 and TRBJ2-5; TRBD1 agrees at 7 bases. V lost 0 bases and J lost 4; bases outside the gene matches: 8. Germline CDR1 is DFQATT and CDR2 is SNEGSKA (reference sequence). CDR3 length: 15 residues. CDR3 in amino acids: CSARDTRGTGETQYF. Partial CDR3 DNA: TGCAGTGCTAGAGATACCAGGGGGACGGGAGAGACC.

To note about this clone: The read terminates 3 residues ahead of where the CDR3 ends, so the germline J gene completes it. This chain joins TRBV5-4 and TRBJ1-2; 7 bases map to TRBD1. CDR3 length: 16 amino acids. From germline, CDR1 is SGHNT and CDR2 YYREEE (reference sequence). CDR3 residues: CASSLLVSGGLGGYTF. The DNA read from the CDR3 is TGTGCCAGCAGCTTGCTCGTCTCAGGGGGATTAGGGGGC.

Concerning this clone: The read terminates 3 residues ahead of where the CDR3 ends, so the germline J gene completes it. The rearrangement joins TRBV10-1 to TRBJ1-5; possibly TRBD1 for D (5 bases). The CDR3 totals 13 residues. CDR1 and CDR2 from the germline V gene are WNHNN and SYGVQD (reference sequence). Trimming took off 5 bases at V and 7 bases at J, with 12 bases between the two ends. The CDR3 sequence: CASSPGGDQPQHF. The CDR3 bases that were read are TGCGCCAGCAGTCCGGGGGGAGACCAGCCC.

As regards this clone: The read ends 3 residues early relative to the CDR3; the germline J gene fills the gap. V usage is TRBV5-4 and J usage is TRBJ2-7, with 12 positions matching TRBD2. The germline CDR1 and CDR2 sequences are SGHNT and YYREEE (reference sequence). Trimming cost V 7 bases and J 3 bases; bases outside gene matches: 5. The CDR3 loop spans 14 amino acids. The CDR3 sequence: CASSTSGGNYEQYF. CDR3 DNA (partial): TGTGCCAGCTCGACTAGCGGGGGTAACTACGAG.

Of note for this clone: The missing CDR3 end, 3 residues past where the read stops, is filled in from the germline J gene. The gene calls are TRBV7-3 and TRBJ1-3; 8 bases agree with TRBD1. Looked up from germline, CDR1 is SGHTA and CDR2 is FQGTGA. There are 14 residues in the CDR3. With V trimmed by 2 bases and J by 9 bases, 6 bases remained unmatched. CDR3 in amino acids: CASSLWTGSRTIYF. The sequenced part of the CDR3 DNA is TGTGCCAGCAGCTTATGGACAGGGTCGCGCACC.